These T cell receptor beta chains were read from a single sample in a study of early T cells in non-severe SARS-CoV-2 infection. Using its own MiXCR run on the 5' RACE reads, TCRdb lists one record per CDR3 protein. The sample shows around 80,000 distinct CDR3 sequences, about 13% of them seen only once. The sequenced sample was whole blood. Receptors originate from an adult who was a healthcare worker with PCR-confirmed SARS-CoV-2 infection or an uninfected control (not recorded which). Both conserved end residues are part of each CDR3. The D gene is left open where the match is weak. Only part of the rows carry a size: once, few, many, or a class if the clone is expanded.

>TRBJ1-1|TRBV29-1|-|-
TGCAGCGTTGTAATAGACATGAACACTGAAGCTTTCTTT
CSVVIDMNTEAFF
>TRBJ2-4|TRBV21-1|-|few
TGTGCCAGCAGCAAAGCGCGGGTAGGCAAAAACATTCAGTACTTC
CASSKARVGKNIQYF
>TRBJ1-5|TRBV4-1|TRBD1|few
TGCGCCAGCAGACAGGGGATTAAGGATGGCAATCAGCCCCAGCATTTT
CASRQGIKDGNQPQHF
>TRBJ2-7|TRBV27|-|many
TGTGCCAGCAGTTTATCAGGCACAGTTCTAGACGAGCAGTACTTC
CASSLSGTVLDEQYF
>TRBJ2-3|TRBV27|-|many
TGTGCCAGCAGTTTTGAGGGGTCCACAGATACGCAGTATTTT
CASSFEGSTDTQYF
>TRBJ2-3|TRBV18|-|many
TGCGCCAGCAGCCCTAGCACAGATACGCAGTATTTT
CASSPSTDTQYF
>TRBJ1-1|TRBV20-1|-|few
TGCAGTGCTAGACCCTCGAGGGGCGGCACTGAAGCTTTCTTT
CSARPSRGGTEAFF
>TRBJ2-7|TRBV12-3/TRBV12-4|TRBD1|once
TGTGCCAGCAGTTTAGGGACAGGGGTCTCCTACGAGCAGTACTTC
CASSLGTGVSYEQYF
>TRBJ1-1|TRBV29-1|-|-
TGCAGCGTTGACCTTCGGGGGAACACTGAAGCTTTCTTT
CSVDLRGNTEAFF
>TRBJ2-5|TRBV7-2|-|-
TGTGCCAGCAGCTTAAGACGAGGGCTGGAGACCCAGTACTTC
CASSLRRGLETQYF
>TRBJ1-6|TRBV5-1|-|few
TGCGCCAGCAGCTTGGGACAGGTCGGAGGATCACCCCTCCACTTT
CASSLGQVGGSPLHF
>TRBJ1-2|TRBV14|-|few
TGTGCCAGCAGCCTCGTCCCGGGACCCCGGGTGTACTATGGCTACACCTTC
CASSLVPGPRVYYGYTF
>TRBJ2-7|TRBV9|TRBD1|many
TGTGCCAGCAGCACCGGGACAGGGGTTTACGAGCAGTACTTC
CASSTGTGVYEQYF
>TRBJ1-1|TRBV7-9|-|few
TGTGCCAGCAGCTTATGGCCAGCTACTGAAGCTTTCTTT
CASSLWPATEAFF
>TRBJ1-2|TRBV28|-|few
TGTGCCAGCAGTTTATCTCGAAAGGGAGGCGGCTACACCTTC
CASSLSRKGGGYTF
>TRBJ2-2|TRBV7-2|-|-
TGTGCCAGCAGCCACCACGCTCGGGACCCTACATACACCGGGGAGCTGTTTTTT
CASSHHARDPTYTGELFF
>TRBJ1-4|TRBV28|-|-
TGTGCCAGCAGGCGAGGGATTTGGGAAAAACTGTTTTTT
CASRRGIWEKLFF
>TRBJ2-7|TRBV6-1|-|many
TGTGCCAGCACCCCACGGCGTCGGGAGTACGAGCAGTACTTC
CASTPRRREYEQYF
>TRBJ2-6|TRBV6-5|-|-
TGTGCCAGCAGTCCTAGAGTTAGGGTATGGGACTCTGGGGCCAACGTCCTGACTTTC
CASSPRVRVWDSGANVLTF